Following are 18 T cell receptor beta chains from one sample sequenced in a study of shared clonotypes between healthy human individuals. Using immunoSEQ multiplex PCR, the repertoire was profiled, and TCRdb retains in-frame clones only, with some absent. The sample has 300,000 to 400,000 clones; around four fifths are singletons. The specimen sequenced was memory CD4+ T cells sorted from blood. As to subset: CD45RA-negative fraction. Receptors originate from a man aged 30-40 years in good health.

This clone was detected many times. V is TRBV5-1 and J is TRBJ2-5, with TRBD1 matching 9 bases. The V and J ends lost 7 bases and 5 bases, in that order; junction bases with no gene match: 9. The CDR3 spans 14 residues. Germline values: CDR1 SGHRS, CDR2 YFSETQ. The CDR3: CASHTGTGSETQYF. The CDR3 DNA follows: TGCGCCAGCCATACCGGGACAGGGTCGGAGACCCAGTACTTC.

At least ten counts were recorded for this clone. V and J are TRBV7-8 and TRBJ2-2, with D perhaps TRBD2 (5 bases). Per the germline V gene, CDR1 is SGHVS and CDR2 is FQNEAQ. The CDR3 extends over 15 amino acids. V was pared by 6 bases and J by 6 bases, with 17 bases between. CDR3 protein: CASRLRWESAGELFF. The CDR3, as DNA: TGTGCCAGCAGACTCAGGTGGGAGTCCGCCGGGGAGCTGTTTTTT.

The J gene is TRBJ2-5, the V gene TRBV11-2; D not resolved. Germline V lookup: CDR1 SGHAT, CDR2 FQNNGV. CDR3 length: 16 amino acids. V lost 1 base to trimming and J lost 5 bases, with 17 bases between them. The CDR3 DNA sequence: TGTGCCAGCAGCTTAGGAAAGCCGCTAGGCCAGGAGACCCAGTACTTC. Translation gives CASSLGKPLGQETQYF. The full variable domain, with the rest looked up from reference TRBV11-2 and TRBJ2-5, is EAGVAQSPRYKIIEKRQSVAFWCNPISGHATLYWYQQILGQGPKLLIQFQNNGVVDDSQLPKDRFSAERLKGVDSTLKIQPAKLEDSAVYLCASSLGKPLGQETQYFGPGTRLLVL.

This chain links TRBV4-1 with TRBJ2-1, with D unresolved. CDR1 is MGHRA, CDR2 YSYEKL, per germline. V was shortened by 0 bases and J by 7 bases, with 13 bases between the two germline ends. CDR3 size: 15 residues. CDR3 in DNA: TGCGCCAGCAGCCAAGAGGACCGAGCAAGTAATGAGCAGTTCTTC. This sequence encodes CASSQEDRASNEQFF.

The chain employs TRBV29-1 and TRBJ2-5; D is uncertain. V was cut by 7 bases and J by 2 bases, with 14 bases left in between. Germline values: CDR1 SQVTM, CDR2 ANQGSEA. This CDR3 has 13 residues. CDR3 residues: CSGQRTMQETQYF. CDR3 bases: TGCAGCGGACAAAGGACCATGCAAGAGACCCAGTACTTC.

The rearrangement uses TRBV6-1 and TRBJ2-1; 8 bases agree with TRBD1. The CDR3 extends over 14 amino acids. CDR1 and CDR2 (germline): MNHNS, SASEGT. V shed 4 bases and J 3 bases; nucleotides not matched to a gene: 2. DNA of the CDR3: TGTGCCAGCAGTGTACAGGGGGGCTACAATGAGCAGTTCTTC. Protein: CASSVQGGYNEQFF.

This clone appeared a few times. The chain combines TRBV7-8 with TRBJ1-5; TRBD1 might be the D (5 bases). The CDR3 runs to 16 residues. V was clipped by 5 bases and J by 0 bases, with 14 bases between them. Germline values: CDR1 SGHVS, CDR2 FQNEAQ. DNA for the CDR3: TGTGCCAGCAGCGGCGGGACTGCCAATAGCAATCAGCCCCAGCATTTT. Encoded protein: CASSGGTANSNQPQHF.

CDR3 bases: TGTGCCTGGCAACGGATTAAGACAGTTCTAGCCAAAAACATTCAGTACTTC. Translated, it gives CAWQRIKTVLAKNIQYF. J is TRBJ2-4 and V is TRBV30; perhaps TRBD1 as D (5 bases). V lost 5 bases, J lost 0 bases, and 20 bases lay in between. The CDR3 length is 17 residues. Germline-derived CDR1 and CDR2 are GTSNPN and SVGIG (reference sequence). Supplemented by reference TRBV30 and TRBJ2-4, the full variable domain reads SQTIHQWPATLVQPVGSPLSLECTVEGTSNPNLYWYRQAAGRGLQLLFYSVGIGQISSEVPQNLSASRPQDRQFILSSKKLLLSDSGFYLCAWQRIKTVLAKNIQYFGAGTRLSVL.

The chain carries TRBV19 and TRBJ2-7; the D is unclear. Trimming cost V 5 bases and J 6 bases, with 11 bases left between them. The germline V gene encodes CDR1 LNHDA and CDR2 SQIVND (reference sequence). This CDR3 comprises 12 residues. The CDR3 DNA follows: TGTGCCAGTAGTCCTTGGGTCGGCGAGCAGTACTTC. Its protein is CASSPWVGEQYF.

In its sample, this clone was seen a few times. Here the CDR3 reads CASSLARGRTEAFF. The CDR3 nucleotides read TGCGCCAGCAGCTTGGCTAGGGGGAGGACTGAAGCTTTCTTT. This rearrangement joins TRBV5-1 to TRBJ1-1; D may be TRBD1 (6 bases). The length of the CDR3 is 14 residues. In germline, CDR1 is SGHRS, CDR2 YFSETQ. Trimming stripped 0 bases from V and 5 bases from J, with 11 bases between. Full variable domain (rest looked up from reference TRBV5-1 and TRBJ1-1): KAGVTQTPRYLIKTRGQQVTLSCSPISGHRSVSWYQQTPGQGLQFLFEYFSETQRNKGNFPGRFSGRQFSNSRSEMNVSTLELGDSALYLCASSLARGRTEAFFGQGTRLTVV.

The gene calls are TRBV5-1 and TRBJ2-7; possibly TRBD2 for D (5 bases). The CDR3 is 15 amino acids. CDR1 is SGHRS, CDR2 YFSETQ, per germline. V lost 2 bases and J lost 2, with 14 bases in between. Here the CDR3 reads CASSFGDFGTYEQYF. DNA for the CDR3: TGCGCCAGCAGCTTCGGTGACTTCGGGACCTACGAGCAGTACTTC.

The gene calls are TRBV5-1 and TRBJ2-7, with 9 bases aligning to TRBD1. Trimming removed 3 bases from V and 5 bases from J; junction bases left unmatched: 6. Germline V gene data show CDR1 as SGHRS and CDR2 as YFSETQ. The length of the CDR3 is 14 residues. The CDR3 reads CASSWGQGPNEQYF. CDR3 coding DNA: TGCGCCAGCAGCTGGGGACAGGGTCCGAACGAGCAGTACTTC. The full variable domain, its missing parts supplied by reference TRBV5-1 and TRBJ2-7, is KAGVTQTPRYLIKTRGQQVTLSCSPISGHRSVSWYQQTPGQGLQFLFEYFSETQRNKGNFPGRFSGRQFSNSRSEMNVSTLELGDSALYLCASSWGQGPNEQYFGPGTRLTVT.

The V and J genes are TRBV15 and TRBJ1-5, with 7 positions matching TRBD1. The V gene's germline CDR1 is LNHNV and CDR2 YYDKDF (reference sequence). The CDR3 runs to 15 residues. The V segment lost 2 bases and the J segment 3 bases; nucleotides outside the gene matches: 4. The CDR3 reads CATSRLQGFNQPQHF. The DNA for the CDR3 is TGTGCCACCAGCAGATTACAGGGGTTCAATCAGCCCCAGCATTTT.

The rearrangement uses TRBV28 and TRBJ1-4, with TRBD1 identical over 7 bases. The junction had 8 bases not matched to a gene; V was cut back by 5 bases and J by 5 bases. Germline V gene sequence: CDR1 MDHEN, CDR2 SYDVKM. The CDR3 loop spans 15 amino acids. This chain's CDR3 is CASSPGGTANEKLFF. The CDR3 DNA sequence: TGTGCCAGCAGTCCAGGCGGGACAGCGAATGAAAAACTGTTTTTT.

The rearrangement uses TRBV4-2 and TRBJ2-3; TRBD2 matches 7 bases. The germline V gene has CDR1 LGHNA and CDR2 YNFKEQ. The CDR3 spans 16 residues. The junction had 10 bases not matched to a gene; V was cut back by 0 bases and J by 7 bases. CDR3 sequence: CASSQERRELRNTQYF. CDR3 DNA sequence: TGTGCCAGCAGCCAAGAAAGGCGGGAGTTGAGAAATACGCAGTATTTT.

This clone was observed a handful of times. The rearrangement uses TRBV29-1 and TRBJ2-3, with 11 bases fitting TRBD1. With 3 bases clipped from V and 3 bases from J, the junction kept 2 bases outside the gene matches. In germline, CDR1 is SQVTM, CDR2 ANQGSEA. This CDR3 has 14 amino acids. CDR3 in DNA: TGCAGCGTTGACGGGACAGGGGGGACAGATACGCAGTATTTT. Translating it yields CSVDGTGGTDTQYF.

The genes are TRBV7-9 and TRBJ2-5; D uncertain. V was clipped by 5 bases and J by 5 bases, with 6 bases between them. Germline V CDR1 and CDR2: SEHNR, FQNEAQ (reference sequence). This CDR3 region has 11 residues. DNA of the CDR3: TGTGCCAGCAGCCCCAGTGAGACCCAGTACTTC. Translated, it gives CASSPSETQYF.

This clone has just a few counts. The V call is TRBV5-8, the J call TRBJ2-3, with D maybe TRBD2 (6 bases). There are 17 residues in the CDR3. The ends were cut back, 4 bases at V and 2 bases at J, with 20 bases in the middle. From germline, CDR1 is SGHTS and CDR2 YDEGEE. The CDR3 is CASSRTPILALTDTQYF. The CDR3, as DNA: TGTGCCAGCAGCCGTACGCCAATCCTAGCGCTCACAGATACGCAGTATTTT.